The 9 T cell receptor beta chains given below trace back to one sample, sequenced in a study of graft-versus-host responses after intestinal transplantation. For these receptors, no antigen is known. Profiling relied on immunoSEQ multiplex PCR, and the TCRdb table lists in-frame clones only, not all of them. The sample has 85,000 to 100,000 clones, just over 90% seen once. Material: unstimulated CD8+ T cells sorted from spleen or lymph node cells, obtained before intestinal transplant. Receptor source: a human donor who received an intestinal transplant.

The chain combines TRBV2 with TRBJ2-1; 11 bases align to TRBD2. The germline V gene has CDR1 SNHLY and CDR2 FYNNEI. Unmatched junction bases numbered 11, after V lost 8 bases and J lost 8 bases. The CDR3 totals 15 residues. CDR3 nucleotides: TGTGCCAGCCTAATACTAGCGGGGGCATCGGATGAGCAGTTCTTC. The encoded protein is CASLILAGASDEQFF. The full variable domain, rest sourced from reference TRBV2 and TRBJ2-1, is EPEVTQTPSHQVTQMGQEVILRCVPISNHLYFYWYRQILGQKVEFLVSFYNNEISEKSEIFDDQFSVERPDGSNFTLKIRSTKLEDSAMYFCASLILAGASDEQFFGPGTRLTVL.

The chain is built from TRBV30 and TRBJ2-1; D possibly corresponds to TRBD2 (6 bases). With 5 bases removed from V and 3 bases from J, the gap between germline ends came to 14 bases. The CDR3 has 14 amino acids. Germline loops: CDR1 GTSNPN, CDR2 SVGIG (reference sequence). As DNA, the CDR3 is TGTGCCTGGGGTCCGGGACTGATCTACAATGAGCAGTTCTTC. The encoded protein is CAWGPGLIYNEQFF.

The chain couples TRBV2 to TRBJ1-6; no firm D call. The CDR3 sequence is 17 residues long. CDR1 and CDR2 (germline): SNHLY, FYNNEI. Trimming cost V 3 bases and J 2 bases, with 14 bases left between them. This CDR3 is CASSDDGGNPYNSPLHF. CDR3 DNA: TGTGCCAGCAGTGATGACGGAGGAAATCCCTATAATTCACCCCTCCACTTT.

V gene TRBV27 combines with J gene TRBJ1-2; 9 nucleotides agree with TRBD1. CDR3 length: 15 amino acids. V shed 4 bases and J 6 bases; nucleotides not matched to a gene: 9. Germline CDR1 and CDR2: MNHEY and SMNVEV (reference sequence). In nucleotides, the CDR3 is TGTGCCAGCAGTTACGGGGACAGGGATCGGAATGGCTACACCTTC. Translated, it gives CASSYGDRDRNGYTF.

Here the CDR3 reads CASSEGQSNYGYTF. CDR3 nucleotides: TGTGCCAGCAGTGAGGGACAGTCTAACTATGGCTACACCTTC. This chain joins TRBV6-1 and TRBJ1-2; 7 bases are shared with TRBD1. This CDR3 spans 14 amino acids. Germline V lookup: CDR1 MNHNS, CDR2 SASEGT. J lost 0 bases, V lost 3 bases, and 1 base had no gene match.

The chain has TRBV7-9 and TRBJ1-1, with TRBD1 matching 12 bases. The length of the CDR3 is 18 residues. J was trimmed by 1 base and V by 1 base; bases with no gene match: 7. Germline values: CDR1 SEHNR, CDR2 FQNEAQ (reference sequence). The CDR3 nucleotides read TGTGCCAGCAGCTTAGGCGGGACAGGGGGCGGGGGGAACACTGAAGCTTTCTTT. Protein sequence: CASSLGGTGGGGNTEAFF.

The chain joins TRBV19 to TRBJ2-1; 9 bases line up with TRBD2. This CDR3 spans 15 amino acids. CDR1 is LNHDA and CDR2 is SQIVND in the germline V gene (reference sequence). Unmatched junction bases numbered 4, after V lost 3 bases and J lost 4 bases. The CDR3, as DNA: TGTGCCAGTAGTATGGCGGGGGGGCCTTACAATGAGCAGTTCTTC. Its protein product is CASSMAGGPYNEQFF. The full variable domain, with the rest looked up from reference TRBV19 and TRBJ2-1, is DGGITQSPKYLFRKEGQNVTLSCEQNLNHDAMYWYRQDPGQGLRLIYYSQIVNDFQKGDIAEGYSVSREKKESFPLTVTSAQKNPTAFYLCASSMAGGPYNEQFFGPGTRLTVL.

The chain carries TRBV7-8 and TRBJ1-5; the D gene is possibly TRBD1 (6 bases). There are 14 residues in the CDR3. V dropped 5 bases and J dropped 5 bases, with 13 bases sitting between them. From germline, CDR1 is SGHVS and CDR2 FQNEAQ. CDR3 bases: TGTGCCAGCAGCCCCATGACAGGCTATCAGCCCCAGCATTTT. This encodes CASSPMTGYQPQHF.

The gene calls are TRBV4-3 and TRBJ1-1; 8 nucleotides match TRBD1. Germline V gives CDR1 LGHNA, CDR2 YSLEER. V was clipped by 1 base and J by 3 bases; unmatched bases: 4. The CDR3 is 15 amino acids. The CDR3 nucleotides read TGCGCCAGCAGCCAAGCGGACAGGGTGGACACTGAAGCTTTCTTT. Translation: CASSQADRVDTEAFF.